This entry describes one TCR beta chain. Antigen: not known. Some clones are missing from TCRdb's copy, which holds only in-frame ones; the method was immunoSEQ multiplex PCR. Of just under 150,000 clones detected, 86% appear once; the ten largest clones hold 5% to 5.5%. The source of the sample is a study of T cell responses to AZD1222 COVID-19 vaccine. Findings of the study overall: Increased Spike-specific TCR breadth and depth were observed after two AZD1222 doses. Without day 14 samples, only post-peak T cell repertoires were studied. Along spike, vaccine-associated CD4 TCRs were found throughout, with dominance at 160-218 and 743-854.

The source of this sequence is an adult who received the AZD1222 COVID-19 vaccine. The source was peripheral blood, collected 28 days after the second AZD1222 dose.

CDR3 loop: CASSLAGGMLRPATNEKLFF. In DNA, the CDR3 is TGTGCCAGCAGCTTAGCGGGGGGCATGCTTCGGCCAGCAACTAATGAAAAACTGTTTTTT. This rearrangement joins TRBV7-8 to TRBJ1-4; maybe TRBD1 (6 bases). This CDR3 comprises 20 residues. Trimming shortened V by 0 bases and J by 0 bases, and 20 bases separated the two germline ends. CDR1 and CDR2 (germline): SGHVS, FQNEAQ. Combining the CDR3 with reference TRBV7-8 and TRBJ1-4 gives the whole variable domain GAGVSQSPRYKVAKRGQDVALRCDPISGHVSLFWYQQALGQGPEFLTYFQNEAQLDKSGLPSDRFFAERPEGSVSTLKIQRTQQEDSAVYLCASSLAGGMLRPATNEKLFFGSGTQLSVL.